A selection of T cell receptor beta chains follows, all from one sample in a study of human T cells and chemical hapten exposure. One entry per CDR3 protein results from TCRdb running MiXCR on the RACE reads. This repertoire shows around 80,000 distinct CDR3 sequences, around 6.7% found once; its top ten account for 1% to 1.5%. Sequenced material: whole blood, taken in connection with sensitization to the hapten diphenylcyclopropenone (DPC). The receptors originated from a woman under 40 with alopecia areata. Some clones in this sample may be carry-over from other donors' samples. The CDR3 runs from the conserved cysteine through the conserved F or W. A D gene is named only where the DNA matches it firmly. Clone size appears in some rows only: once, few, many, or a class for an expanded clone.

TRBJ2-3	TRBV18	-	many	TGTGCCAGCTCACCCGACGAGGCTAGCACAGATACGCAGTATTTT	CASSPDEASTDTQYF
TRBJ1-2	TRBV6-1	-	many	TGTGCCGGACGGGCCTACAACTATGGCTACACCTTC	CAGRAYNYGYTF
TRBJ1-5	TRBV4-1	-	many	TGCGCCAGCAGTCTACAGGGCTACGATCAGCCCCAGCATTTT	CASSLQGYDQPQHF
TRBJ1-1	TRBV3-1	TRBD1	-	TGTGCCAGCAGCCAAGATCTAACAGGGGATAGAGAAGCTTTCTTT	CASSQDLTGDREAFF
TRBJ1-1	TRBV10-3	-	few	TGTGCCACCTTACAGAACATGAACACTGAAGCTTTCTTT	CATLQNMNTEAFF
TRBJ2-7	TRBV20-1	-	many	TGCAGTGCTCGACAGGATAACACCTACGAGCAGTACTTC	CSARQDNTYEQYF
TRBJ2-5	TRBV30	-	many	TGTGCCTGGAGTCCCGGCGGAGGGGGGGAGACCCAGTACTTC	CAWSPGGGGETQYF
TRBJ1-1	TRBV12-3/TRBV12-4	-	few	TGTGCCAGCAGCCGGATCATGGGGAACACTGAAGCTTTCTTT	CASSRIMGNTEAFF
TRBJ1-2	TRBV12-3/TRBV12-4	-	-	TGTGCCAGCAGTTTAAGGTCTAACTATGGCTACACCTTC	CASSLRSNYGYTF
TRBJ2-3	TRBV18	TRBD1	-	TGTGCCAGCTCACCACTGTACGGGACAGGGGGCCGAGATACGCAGTATTTT	CASSPLYGTGGRDTQYF
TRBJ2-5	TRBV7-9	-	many	TGTGCCAGCAGCTCCGGGACACCCGCGACCCAGTACTTC	CASSSGTPATQYF
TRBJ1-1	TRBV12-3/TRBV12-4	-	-	TGTGCCAGCAGTTTAGGTCAGGGAATAACTGAAGCTTTCTTT	CASSLGQGITEAFF
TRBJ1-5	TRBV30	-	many	TGTGCCTGGACGCAGGGAAGCAATCAGCCCCAGCATTTT	CAWTQGSNQPQHF
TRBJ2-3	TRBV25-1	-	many	TGTGCCAGCAGTGAATCCGGCTTTCCTAGCACAGATACGCAGTATTTT	CASSESGFPSTDTQYF
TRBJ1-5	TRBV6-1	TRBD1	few	TGTGCCAGCAGGAGACAGGGTCAGCCCCAGCATTTT	CASRRQGQPQHF
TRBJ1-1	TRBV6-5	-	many	TGTGCCAGCAGTCCCCGAGGACGTCATGAAGCTTTCTTT	CASSPRGRHEAFF
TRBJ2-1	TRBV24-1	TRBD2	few	TGTGCCACCAGCTTAGCGGGGCGGGCTTTGTTCTTC	CATSLAGRALFF
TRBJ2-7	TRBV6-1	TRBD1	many	TGTGCCAGCAGTGAAGGACAGGGGGGCTCCTACGAGCAGTACTTC	CASSEGQGGSYEQYF
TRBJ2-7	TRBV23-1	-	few	TGCGCCAGCAGTCAACTAGGCGGACCCTACGAGCAGTACTTC	CASSQLGGPYEQYF
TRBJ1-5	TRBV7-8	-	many	TGTGCCAGCAGCTTAGAGGGAGGGCTTCCTCAGCCCCAGCATTTT	CASSLEGGLPQPQHF
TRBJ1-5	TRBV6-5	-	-	TGTGCCAGCAGTTCCCGCCAGGGCAACAATCGGCCCCAGCATTTT	CASSSRQGNNRPQHF
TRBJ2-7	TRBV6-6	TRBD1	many	TGTGCCAGTACTGGGACAGGGGGCGAGCAGTACTTC	CASTGTGGEQYF
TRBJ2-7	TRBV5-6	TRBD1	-	TGTGCCAGCAGCTCCGGGACAGGGATCTACGAGCAGTACTTC	CASSSGTGIYEQYF
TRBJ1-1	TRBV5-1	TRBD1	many	TGCGCCAGCAGCCTGACAGCAGGACAGGGGTCCGCTGAAGCTTTCTTT	CASSLTAGQGSAEAFF
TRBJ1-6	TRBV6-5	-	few	TGTGCCAGCAGTTTTGACGGGCCATATAATTCACCCCTCCACTTT	CASSFDGPYNSPLHF
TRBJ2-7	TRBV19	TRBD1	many	TGTGCCAGTAAGGGCACGGACAGGGGAGAAAACGAGCAGTACTTC	CASKGTDRGENEQYF
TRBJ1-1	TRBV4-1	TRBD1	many	TGCGCCAGCAGCCAAACACCGGGACAGGGGTCCACTGAAGCTTTCTTT	CASSQTPGQGSTEAFF
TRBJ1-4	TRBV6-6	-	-	TGTGCCAGCAGTTACGATACAGATGAAAAACTGTTTTTT	CASSYDTDEKLFF
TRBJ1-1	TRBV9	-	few	TGTGCCAGCAGCGTTGAACCGAACACTGAAGCTTTCTTT	CASSVEPNTEAFF
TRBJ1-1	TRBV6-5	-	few	TGTGCCAGCAGTTCCCTCCTTCAGCTTAACACTGAAGCTTTCTTT	CASSSLLQLNTEAFF
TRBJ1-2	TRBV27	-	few	TGTGCCAGCAGTTTAACAGGGAGCCACTATGGCTACACCTTC	CASSLTGSHYGYTF
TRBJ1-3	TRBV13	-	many	TGTGCCAGCGGTACTCAAGGCACCATATATTTT	CASGTQGTIYF
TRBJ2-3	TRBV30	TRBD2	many	TGTGCCTGGATGAATAGCGGGGGCACAGATACGCAGTATTTT	CAWMNSGGTDTQYF
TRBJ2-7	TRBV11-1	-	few	TGTGCCAGCAGCTTTAAGGGCTACGAGCAGTACTTC	CASSFKGYEQYF
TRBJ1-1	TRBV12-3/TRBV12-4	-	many	TGTGCCAGCAGTTTAGCCGGAGCATTGAACACTGAAGCTTTCTTT	CASSLAGALNTEAFF
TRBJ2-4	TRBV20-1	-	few	TGCAGTGCCATAGACAGTCCAATAGCCAAAAACATTCAGTACTTC	CSAIDSPIAKNIQYF
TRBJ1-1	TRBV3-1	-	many	TGTGCCAGCAGGAACCAGGGTGTTAATGAAGCTTTCTTT	CASRNQGVNEAFF
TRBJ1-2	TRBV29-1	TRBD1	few	TGCAGCGTTGAAGACAGGGACAGGGGTGGCTACACCTTC	CSVEDRDRGGYTF
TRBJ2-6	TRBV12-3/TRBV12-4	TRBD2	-	TGTGCCAGCAGTTTGACGCGGGGGAGGTCTGGGGCCAACGTCCTGACTTTC	CASSLTRGRSGANVLTF
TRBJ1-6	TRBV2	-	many	TGTGCCAGCAGTGACCGTATGAGCTCCTATAATTCACCCCTCCACTTT	CASSDRMSSYNSPLHF
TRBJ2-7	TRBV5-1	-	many	TGCGCCAGCAGCTTGGAAGGGGGAAATGGGGAGCAGTACTTC	CASSLEGGNGEQYF
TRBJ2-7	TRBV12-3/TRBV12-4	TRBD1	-	TGTGCCAGCAGCCCCGCGGGACAGGGATACGAGCAGTACTTC	CASSPAGQGYEQYF
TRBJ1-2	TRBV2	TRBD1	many	TGTGCCAGCACTCTGACAGGGACCTATGGCTACACCTTC	CASTLTGTYGYTF
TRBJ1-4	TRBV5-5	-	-	TGTGCCAGCAGCTTGGATGGACAGAATGAAAAACTGTTTTTT	CASSLDGQNEKLFF
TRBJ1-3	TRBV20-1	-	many	TGCAGTGCTCGGACAACCGGAAACACCATATATTTT	CSARTTGNTIYF
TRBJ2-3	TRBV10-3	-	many	TGTGCCATCAGTGAGTCGAGAAGGCAAGCCATCGCAGATACGCAGTATTTT	CAISESRRQAIADTQYF
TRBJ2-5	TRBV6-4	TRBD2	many	TGTGCCAGCAGTGAGACTAGCGGAGGCCAAGAGACCCAGTACTTC	CASSETSGGQETQYF
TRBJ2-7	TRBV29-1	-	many	TGCAGCGCCCGGGACGGGGGAGTCGAGCAGTACTTC	CSARDGGVEQYF
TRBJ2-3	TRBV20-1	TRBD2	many	TGCAGTGCCCAGCTAGCGGGGGCTACTAGCACAGATACGCAGTATTTT	CSAQLAGATSTDTQYF
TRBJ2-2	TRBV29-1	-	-	TGCAGCGTTGAACGGCGTACCAAGACAGGTACAGGACGGTACACCGGGGAGCTGTTTTTT	CSVERRTKTGTGRYTGELFF
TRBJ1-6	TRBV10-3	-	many	TGTGCCATCACCACTGGGAATTCACCCCTCCACTTT	CAITTGNSPLHF
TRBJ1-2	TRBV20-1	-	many	TGCAGTGCCATCCCCGCAGGGGCGAACTATGGCTACACCTTC	CSAIPAGANYGYTF
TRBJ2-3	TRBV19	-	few	TGTGCCAGTAGTATGGCTCTTACTCGGGCGGATACGCAGTATTTT	CASSMALTRADTQYF
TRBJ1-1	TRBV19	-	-	TGTGCCAGTACCCCGGGAGACAGCGTTTCGGGCACTGAAGCTTTCTTT	CASTPGDSVSGTEAFF
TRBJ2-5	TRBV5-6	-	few	TGTGCCAGCAGCCACATTATCGGGGGAAGATCGGAGACCCAGTACTTC	CASSHIIGGRSETQYF
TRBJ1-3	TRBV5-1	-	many	TGCGCCAGCAGCTTGGCCATGGATTCTGGAAACACCATATATTTT	CASSLAMDSGNTIYF
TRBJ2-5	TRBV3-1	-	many	TGTGCCAGCAGCCTTAAACCGAAGACCCAGTACTTC	CASSLKPKTQYF
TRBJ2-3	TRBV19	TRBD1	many	TGTGCCAGCCAACGACAGGGTGGCACAGATACGCAGTATTTT	CASQRQGGTDTQYF
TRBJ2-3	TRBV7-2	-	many	TGTGCCAGCAGCGACAGGACTAGACTGACAGATACGCAGTATTTT	CASSDRTRLTDTQYF
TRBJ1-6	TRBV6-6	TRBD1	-	TGTGCCAGCAGTAGATCTTTTGGACAGGGGGCCAATTCACCCCTCCACTTT	CASSRSFGQGANSPLHF